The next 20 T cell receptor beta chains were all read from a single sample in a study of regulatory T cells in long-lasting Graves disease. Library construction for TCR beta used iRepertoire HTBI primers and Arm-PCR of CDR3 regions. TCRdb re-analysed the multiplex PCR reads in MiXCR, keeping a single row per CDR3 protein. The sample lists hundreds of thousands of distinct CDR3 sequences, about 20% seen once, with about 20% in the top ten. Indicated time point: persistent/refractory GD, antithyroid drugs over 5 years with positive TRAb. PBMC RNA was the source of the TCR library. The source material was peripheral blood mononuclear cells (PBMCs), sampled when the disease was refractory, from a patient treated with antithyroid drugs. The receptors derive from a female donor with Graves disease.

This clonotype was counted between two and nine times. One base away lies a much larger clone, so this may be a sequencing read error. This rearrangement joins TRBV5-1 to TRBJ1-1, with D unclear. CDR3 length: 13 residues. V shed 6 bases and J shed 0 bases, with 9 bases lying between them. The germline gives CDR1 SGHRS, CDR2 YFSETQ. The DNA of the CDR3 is TGCGCCAGCATAGGAGGCCTGAACACTGAAGCTTTCTTT. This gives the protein CASIGGLNTEAFF.

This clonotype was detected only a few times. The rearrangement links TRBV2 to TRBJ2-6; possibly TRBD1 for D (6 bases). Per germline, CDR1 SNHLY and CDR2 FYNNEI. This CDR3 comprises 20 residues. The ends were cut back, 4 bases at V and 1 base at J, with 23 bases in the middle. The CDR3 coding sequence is TGTGCCAGCAGTGGGCCGGGACACAAACCAAATACTTCTGGGGCCAACGTCCTGACTTTC. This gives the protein CASSGPGHKPNTSGANVLTF. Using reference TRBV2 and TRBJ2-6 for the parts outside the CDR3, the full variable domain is EPEVTQTPSHQVTQMGQEVILRCVPISNHLYFYWYRQILGQKVEFLVSFYNNEISEKSEIFDDQFSVERPDGSNFTLKIRSTKLEDSAMYFCASSGPGHKPNTSGANVLTFGAGSRLTVL.

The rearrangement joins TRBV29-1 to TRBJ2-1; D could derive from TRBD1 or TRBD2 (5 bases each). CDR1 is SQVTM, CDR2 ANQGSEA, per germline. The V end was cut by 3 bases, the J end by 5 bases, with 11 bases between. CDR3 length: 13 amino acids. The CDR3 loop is CSVDERGDNEQFF. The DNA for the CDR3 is TGCAGCGTTGACGAGCGAGGGGACAATGAGCAGTTCTTC.

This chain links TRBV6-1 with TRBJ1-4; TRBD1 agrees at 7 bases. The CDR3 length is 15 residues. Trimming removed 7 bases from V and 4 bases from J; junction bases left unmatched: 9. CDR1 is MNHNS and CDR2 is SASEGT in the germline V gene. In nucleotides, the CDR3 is TGTGCCAGCACTAAAGGGGGGGACAGTAATGAAAAACTGTTTTTT. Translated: CASTKGGDSNEKLFF.

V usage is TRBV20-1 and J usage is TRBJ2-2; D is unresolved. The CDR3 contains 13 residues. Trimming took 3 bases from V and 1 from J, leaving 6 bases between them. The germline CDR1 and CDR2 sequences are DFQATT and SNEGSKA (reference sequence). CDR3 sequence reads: CSASRGNTGELFF. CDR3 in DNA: TGCAGTGCTAGTAGAGGGAACACCGGGGAGCTGTTTTTT.

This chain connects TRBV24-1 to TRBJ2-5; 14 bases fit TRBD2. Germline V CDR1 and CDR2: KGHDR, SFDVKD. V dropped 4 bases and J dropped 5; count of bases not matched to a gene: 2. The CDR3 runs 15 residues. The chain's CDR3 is CATSEGLAGAETQYF. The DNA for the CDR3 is TGTGCCACCAGTGAGGGACTAGCGGGAGCTGAGACCCAGTACTTC.

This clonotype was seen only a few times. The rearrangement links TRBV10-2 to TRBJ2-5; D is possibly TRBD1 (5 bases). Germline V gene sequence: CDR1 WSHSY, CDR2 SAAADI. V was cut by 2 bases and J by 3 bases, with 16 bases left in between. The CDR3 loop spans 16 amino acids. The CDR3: CASSEPRTYFKETQYF. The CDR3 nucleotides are TGCGCCAGCAGTGAGCCGCGGACATACTTTAAAGAGACCCAGTACTTC.

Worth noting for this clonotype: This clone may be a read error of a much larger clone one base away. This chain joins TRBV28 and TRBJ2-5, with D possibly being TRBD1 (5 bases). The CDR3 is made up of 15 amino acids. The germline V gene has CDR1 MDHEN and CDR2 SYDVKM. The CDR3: CAITPLGQRQGTQYF. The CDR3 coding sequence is TGTGCCATCACCCCCCTGGGGCAGAGACAAGGGACCCAGTACTTC.

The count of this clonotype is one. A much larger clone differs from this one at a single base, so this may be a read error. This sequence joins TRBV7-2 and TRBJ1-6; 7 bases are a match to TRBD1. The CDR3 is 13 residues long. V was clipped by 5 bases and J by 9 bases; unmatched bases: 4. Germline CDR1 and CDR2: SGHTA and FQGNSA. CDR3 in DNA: TGTGCCAGCAGCAGGGGGCTGCCTTCACCCCTCCACTTT. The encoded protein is CASSRGLPSPLHF. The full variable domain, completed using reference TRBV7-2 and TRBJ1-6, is GAGVSQSPSNKVTEKGKDVELRCDPISGHTALYWYRQSLGQGLEFLIYFQGNSAPDKSGLPSDRFSAERTGGSVSTLTIQRTQQEDSAVYLCASSRGLPSPLHFGNGTRLTVT.

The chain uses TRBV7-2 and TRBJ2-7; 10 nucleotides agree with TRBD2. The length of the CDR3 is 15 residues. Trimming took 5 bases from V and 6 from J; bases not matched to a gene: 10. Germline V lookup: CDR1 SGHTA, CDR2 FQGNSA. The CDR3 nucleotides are TGTGCCAGCAGCCTAGGAGCGGGAGGGCAAGGCGAGCAGTACTTC. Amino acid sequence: CASSLGAGGQGEQYF.

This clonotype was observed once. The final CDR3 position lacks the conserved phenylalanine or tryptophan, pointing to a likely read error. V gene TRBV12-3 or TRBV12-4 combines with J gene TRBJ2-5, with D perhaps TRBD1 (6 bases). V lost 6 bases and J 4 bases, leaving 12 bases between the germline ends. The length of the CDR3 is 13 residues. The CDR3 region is CASSQQGRETQYL. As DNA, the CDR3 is TGTGCCAGCAGCCAACAGGGTAGAGAGACCCAGTACCTC.

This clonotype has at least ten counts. The CDR3 reads CASRTGPSNGYTF. CDR3 nucleotide sequence: TGTGCCAGCAGGACCGGGCCCAGTAACGGCTACACCTTC. The chain employs TRBV12-3 or TRBV12-4 and TRBJ1-2, with D unclear. V was trimmed by 6 bases and J by 8 bases, leaving 16 bases between them. The length of the CDR3 is 13 residues.

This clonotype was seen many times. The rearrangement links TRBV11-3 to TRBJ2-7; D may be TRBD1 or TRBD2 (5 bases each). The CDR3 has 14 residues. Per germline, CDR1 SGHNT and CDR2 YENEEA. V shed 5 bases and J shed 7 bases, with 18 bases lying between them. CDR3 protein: CASSIGTAVGEQYF. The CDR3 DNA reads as TGTGCCAGCAGCATTGGGACGGCGGTGGGAGAGCAGTACTTC.

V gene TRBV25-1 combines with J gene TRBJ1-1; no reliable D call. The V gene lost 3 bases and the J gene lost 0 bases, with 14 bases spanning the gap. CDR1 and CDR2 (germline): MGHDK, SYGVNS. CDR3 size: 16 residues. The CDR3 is CASSDPSADMNTEAFF. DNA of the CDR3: TGTGCCAGCAGTGACCCTTCAGCTGATATGAACACTGAAGCTTTCTTT.

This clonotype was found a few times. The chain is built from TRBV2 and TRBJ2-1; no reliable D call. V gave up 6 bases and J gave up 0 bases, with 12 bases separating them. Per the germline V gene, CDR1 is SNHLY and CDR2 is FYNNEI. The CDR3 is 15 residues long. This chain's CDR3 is CASRAQSSSYNEQFF. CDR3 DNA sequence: TGTGCCAGCAGAGCCCAAAGTAGCTCCTACAATGAGCAGTTCTTC.

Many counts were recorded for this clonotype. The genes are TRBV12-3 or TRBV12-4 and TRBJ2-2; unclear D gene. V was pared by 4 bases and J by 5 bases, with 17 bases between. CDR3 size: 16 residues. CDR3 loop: CASSSGLQSVTGELFF. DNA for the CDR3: TGTGCCAGCAGTTCTGGCCTCCAGAGCGTAACCGGGGAGCTGTTTTTT.

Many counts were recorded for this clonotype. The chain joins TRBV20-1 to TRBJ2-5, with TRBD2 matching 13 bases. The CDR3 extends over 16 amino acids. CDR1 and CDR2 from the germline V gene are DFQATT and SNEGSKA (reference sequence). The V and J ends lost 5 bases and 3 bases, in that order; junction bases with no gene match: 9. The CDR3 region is CSAAIGLAGDKETQYF. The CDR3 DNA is TGCAGTGCTGCCATTGGACTAGCGGGAGACAAAGAGACCCAGTACTTC.

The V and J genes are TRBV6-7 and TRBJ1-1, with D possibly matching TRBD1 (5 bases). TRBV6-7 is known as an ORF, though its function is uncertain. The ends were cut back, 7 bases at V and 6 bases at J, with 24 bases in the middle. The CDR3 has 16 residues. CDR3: CASTAEVPPLGAEAFF. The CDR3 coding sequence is TGTGCCAGCACCGCAGAAGTACCGCCATTGGGGGCTGAAGCTTTCTTT.

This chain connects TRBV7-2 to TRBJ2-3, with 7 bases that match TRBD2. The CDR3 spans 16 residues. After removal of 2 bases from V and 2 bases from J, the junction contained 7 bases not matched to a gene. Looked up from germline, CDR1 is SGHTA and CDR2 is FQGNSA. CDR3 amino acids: CASSLREAADTDTQYF. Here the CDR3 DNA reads TGTGCCAGCAGCTTACGGGAGGCGGCGGACACAGATACGCAGTATTTT.

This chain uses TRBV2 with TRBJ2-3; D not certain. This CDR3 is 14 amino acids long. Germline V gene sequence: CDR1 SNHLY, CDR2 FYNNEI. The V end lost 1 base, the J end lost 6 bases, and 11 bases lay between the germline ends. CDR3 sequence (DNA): TGTGCCAGCAGTGAAGGACACGCGAAGGATACGCAGTATTTT. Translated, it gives CASSEGHAKDTQYF.